Reported below is one T cell receptor (beta chain). The sample comes from a study of T cells in narcolepsy. The length of the CDR3 is 16 residues. Germline-derived CDR1 and CDR2 are GTSNPN and SVGIG (reference sequence). Trimming cost V 3 bases and J 2 bases, with 14 bases left between them. The protocol was immunoSEQ multiplex PCR, while the TCRdb copy is restricted to in-frame clones and leaves out a portion. Among about 27,000 clones listed, about 84% were seen once. This rearrangement joins TRBV30 to TRBJ1-6; perhaps TRBD1 as D (5 bases). This receptor was taken from a human donor with narcolepsy. The sample taken for sequencing was CD45RA- memory CD4+ T cells from PBMCs. This CDR3 reads CAWSTRQSTYNSPLHF. CDR3 nucleotides: TGTGCCTGGAGCACCCGACAGTCGACCTATAATTCACCCCTCCACTTT. Looking up the rest from reference TRBV30 and TRBJ1-6 gives the full variable domain: SQTIHQWPATLVQPVGSPLSLECTVEGTSNPNLYWYRQAAGRGLQLLFYSVGIGQISSEVPQNLSASRPQDRQFILSSKKLLLSDSGFYLCAWSTRQSTYNSPLHFGNGTRLTVT.